This TCR beta chain stems from a study of blood T cell repertoires in COVID-19. Study at large: The study drew acute and convalescent COVID-19 samples from the United States, Italy and Spain. T cells, B-cell-depleted T cells, or PBMCs provided the cDNA or gDNA that served as material.

Seattle's enrolled individuals joined amid active infection and were then monitored longitudinally. Original processing notes: Estimated nucleated cell counts came from reference gene primer amplification. TCRdb's copy holds only in-frame clones and misses some; the assay was immunoSEQ multiplex PCR. That table is the source of V, J and clone size, and D and trimming were worked out from the DNA. Altogether a few hundred thousand clones are present, more than 70% being singletons, with the ten largest covering less than 3.5%. The sequencing input was peripheral blood. This clonotype was obtained from a woman aged 30 to 39 with COVID-19, enrolled during active disease.

CDR3 DNA sequence: TGTGCCAGCACCCCGACAGGGGTAGGGTCCTACAATGAGCAGTTCTTC. The encoded protein is CASTPTGVGSYNEQFF. The chain uses TRBV27 and TRBJ2-1; 8 nucleotides agree with TRBD1. The CDR3 totals 16 residues. The junction had 9 bases not matched to a gene; V was cut back by 7 bases and J by 1 base. CDR1 is MNHEY, CDR2 SMNVEV, per germline (reference sequence).